This T cell receptor beta chain was sequenced during a study of STAT5B mutations in CD4+ large granular lymphocyte leukemia. Broader study findings: Patient CD4-sorted repertoires stayed more clonal than healthy ones after leukemic-clone removal.

This clone was seen only a few times. The antigen is not known. Per the study methods: A productive frequency of 2.59 x 10-5 was the lowest detectable. Sequenced by immunoSEQ multiplex PCR; TCRdb stores in-frame clones only, minus some. V and J calls and clone size are as listed in that table; D and trimming were resolved from the DNA. The profile covers fewer than 25,000 clones, with roughly 83% appearing a single time and over 10% taken by the ten largest. The source is a human donor in good health. The sequenced sample consisted of CD4+ T cells from blood buffy coats.

The CDR3 DNA reads as TGTGCCAGTACCACGAGGGGGACACAGCGGAACACCATATATTTT. Translated, it gives CASTTRGTQRNTIYF. The chain combines TRBV19 with TRBJ1-3; perhaps TRBD1 as D (6 bases). There are 15 residues in the CDR3. Trimming left V 7 bases short and J 7 bases short, with 20 bases between. The V gene's germline CDR1 is LNHDA and CDR2 SQIVND (reference sequence).